The 5 T cell receptor beta chains reported below all come from one sample, sequenced in a study of blood T cell repertoires in COVID-19. TCRdb's copy holds only in-frame clones and misses some; the assay was immunoSEQ multiplex PCR. The table records 120,000 to 150,000 clones, 70% to 85% of them present only once. The specimen was PBMCs or T cells enriched from blood (not recorded which). The receptors originated from a woman between 18 and 29 years old who had been exposed to COVID-19.

The chain joins TRBV11-3 to TRBJ2-2; possible D gene TRBD1, 5 bases. CDR1 and CDR2 from the germline V gene are SGHNT and YENEEA. Trimming took off 0 bases at V and 0 bases at J, with 17 bases between the two ends. The CDR3 consists of 19 residues. The CDR3 reads CASSLEGRWGLANTGELFF. In DNA, the CDR3 is TGTGCCAGCAGCTTAGAGGGAAGGTGGGGCCTAGCGAACACCGGGGAGCTGTTTTTT.

V is TRBV3-1 (or the pseudogene TRBV3-2) and J is TRBJ2-3; 9 bases are a match to TRBD2. In germline, CDR1 is LGHDT, CDR2 YNNKEL (reference sequence). Trimming cost V 3 bases and J 2 bases; bases outside gene matches: 15. The CDR3 runs 19 residues. This chain's CDR3 is CASSQGPYSGSGLTDTQYF. The DNA for the CDR3 is TGTGCCAGCAGCCAGGGGCCCTATAGCGGGAGCGGCCTCACAGATACGCAGTATTTT.

V usage is TRBV7-9 and J usage is TRBJ2-4, with a tentative D call TRBD2 (5 bases). Germline V CDR1 and CDR2: SEHNR, FQNEAQ (reference sequence). Trimming shortened V by 5 bases and J by 2 bases, and 16 bases separated the two germline ends. The CDR3 runs 16 residues. The CDR3: CASSVSGRWSKNIQYF. The DNA of the CDR3 is TGTGCCAGCAGCGTCAGCGGTCGTTGGTCCAAAAACATTCAGTACTTC. Full variable domain (rest looked up from reference TRBV7-9 and TRBJ2-4): DTGVSQNPRHKITKRGQNVTFRCDPISEHNRLYWYRQTLGQGPEFLTYFQNEAQLEKSRLLSDRFSAERPKGSFSTLEIQRTEQGDSAMYLCASSVSGRWSKNIQYFGAGTRLSVL.

The genes are TRBV6-6 and TRBJ1-4; 9 bases agree with TRBD1. The CDR3 spans 16 residues. Germline V gives CDR1 MNHNY, CDR2 SVGAGI (reference sequence). The V gene end was trimmed by 2 bases and the J gene end by 7 bases; junction bases not matched to a gene: 8. The CDR3 DNA follows: TGTGCCAGCAGTTACCGAAAGGGACAGGGACGTGAAAAACTGTTTTTT. Its protein product is CASSYRKGQGREKLFF.

This clone showed up just a few times. The chain joins TRBV6-4 to TRBJ2-6; D unclear. Germline CDR1 is MRHNA and CDR2 is SNTAGT. V gave up 4 bases and J gave up 3 bases, with 7 bases separating them. This CDR3 region has 14 residues. CDR3 bases: TGTGCCAGCAGTGCGGGTGGTGGGGCCAACGTCCTGACTTTC. It encodes CASSAGGGANVLTF.